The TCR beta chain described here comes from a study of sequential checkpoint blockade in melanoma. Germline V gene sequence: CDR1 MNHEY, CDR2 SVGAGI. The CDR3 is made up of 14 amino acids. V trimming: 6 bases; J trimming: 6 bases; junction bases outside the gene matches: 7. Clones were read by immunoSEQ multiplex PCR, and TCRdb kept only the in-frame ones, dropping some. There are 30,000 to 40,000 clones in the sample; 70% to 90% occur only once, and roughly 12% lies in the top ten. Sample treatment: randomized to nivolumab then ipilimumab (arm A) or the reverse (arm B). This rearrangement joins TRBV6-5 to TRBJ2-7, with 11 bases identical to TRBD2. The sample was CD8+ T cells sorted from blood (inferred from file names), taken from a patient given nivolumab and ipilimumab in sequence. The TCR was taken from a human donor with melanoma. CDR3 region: CASSLTSGSSEQYF. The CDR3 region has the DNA TGTGCCAGCAGCCTAACTAGCGGGAGTAGCGAGCAGTACTTC.